This TCR beta chain was recorded in a study of OX40 agonist ivuxolimab in advanced cancers. Study-wide background: The dose-escalation cohort was approximately 81% male, with a mean age of 60 years, ranging about 23 to 90. Having had anti-PD-1, anti-PD-L1 or anti-CTLA-4 therapy before was allowed, and roughly 38% had some.

Germline CDR1 is MNHNY and CDR2 is SVGAGI (reference sequence). The CDR3 runs to 15 residues. The V segment lost 2 bases and the J segment 4 bases; nucleotides outside the gene matches: 7. Profiled with immunoSEQ multiplex PCR; TCRdb holds only in-frame clones, not every one. The table records roughly 69,000 clones, approximately 90% of them present only once. Sequences were derived from CD4+ or CD8+ T cells sorted from blood, sampled in a trial of the OX40 agonist ivuxolimab. The clonotype originates from an adult with an advanced solid tumor such as melanoma, head and neck, liver or kidney cancer. The V and J genes are TRBV6-6 and TRBJ1-2; 7 nucleotides match TRBD1. CDR3 DNA: TGTGCCAGCAGTTACCTCGGCCGGGACAGCTATGGCTACACCTTC. This codes for CASSYLGRDSYGYTF.